This T cell receptor beta chain was captured in a study of CD8+CD57+ T cells in acquired aplastic anemia. General observations from the study: Comparison of patients with controls identified about 27 shared CD8+ CDR3 sequences.

Genomic DNA acted as the template from which TCR beta VDJ combination and CDR3 sequence profiling were carried out. TCRdb fed the reads into MiXCR, producing one record per CDR3 protein. The data contain around 250,000 distinct CDR3 sequences, roughly 82% of them singletons. On this clonotype itself: Its antigen remains unknown.

Those patients picked for sequencing had displayed CD8+CD57+ cell expansion on flow cytometry. The CDR3 runs 14 residues. Trimming shortened V by 4 bases and J by 0 bases, and 7 bases separated the two germline ends. Germline-derived CDR1 and CDR2 are SGHTS and YDEGEE. The source is a human donor with aplastic anemia. V usage is TRBV5-8 and J usage is TRBJ1-4; D ambiguous. The sequenced sample consisted of sorted CD4+, CD8+, or CD8+CD57+ T cells (not recorded which) from PBMCs. The CDR3 region has the DNA TGTGCCAGCAGCCTTGTTCCAACTAATGAAAAACTGTTTTTT. The encoded protein is CASSLVPTNEKLFF.